Reported below is one T cell receptor beta chain. The source of the sample is a study of long-term antiretroviral therapy in people with HIV. The CDR3 sequence is 14 residues long. V was trimmed by 2 bases and J by 4 bases, leaving 11 bases between them. Germline-derived CDR1 and CDR2 are LNHNV and YYDKDF (reference sequence). The libraries were made with immunoSEQ v3.0 at survey level. The repertoire was sequenced with immunoSEQ multiplex PCR; TCRdb's copy has only in-frame clones and lacks some. The profile shows just under 20,000 clones, 76% of them singletons. This receptor was taken from a man aged 18 to 30 with HIV. The input for sequencing was unsorted PBMCs, taken 0.5 years before starting antiretroviral therapy. This chain links TRBV15 with TRBJ1-1; D unresolved. As DNA, the CDR3 is TGTGCCACCAGCAGATCATATTCGCGCACTGAAGCTTTCTTT. Translating it yields CATSRSYSRTEAFF.